This T cell receptor (beta chain) was recovered during a study of vaccination and CD4 T cells after COVID-19. Study context: Investigators stimulated cells with overlapping spike peptides drawn from SARS-CoV-2, HCoV-NL63, HCoV-OC43 and HCoV-229E.

Treatment in this sample: roughly ten-day PBMC culture with coronavirus spike peptide pools or control peptides (ViraFEST assay). Germline assignment: CDR1 MNHEY and CDR2 SVGEGT. The V end lost 2 bases, the J end lost 6 bases, and 8 bases lay between the germline ends. The CDR3 loop spans 13 amino acids. CD4+ T cells that had been cultured provided DNA sequenced with the Oncomine TCR Beta short-read assay. TCRdb itself ran the PCR reads through MiXCR, one entry per CDR3 protein. The sample shows about 20,000 distinct CDR3 sequences, 60% of them seen only once. The sample holds one count of this clonotype. Its antigen is unidentified. Study-wide findings and caveats: In convalescent patients, 304 of 307 vaccine-specific clones were spike mono-reactive.

V is TRBV6-2 or TRBV6-3 and J is TRBJ1-5; D remains unclear. This sample comprised CD4+ T cells from blood, cultured in vitro, obtained after SARS-CoV-2 vaccination. The sequence was obtained from a human donor who had recovered from COVID-19. The CDR3 DNA reads TGTGCCAGCAGTTACGTAGGTTTTCAGCCCCAGCATTTT. It yields the protein CASSYVGFQPQHF.